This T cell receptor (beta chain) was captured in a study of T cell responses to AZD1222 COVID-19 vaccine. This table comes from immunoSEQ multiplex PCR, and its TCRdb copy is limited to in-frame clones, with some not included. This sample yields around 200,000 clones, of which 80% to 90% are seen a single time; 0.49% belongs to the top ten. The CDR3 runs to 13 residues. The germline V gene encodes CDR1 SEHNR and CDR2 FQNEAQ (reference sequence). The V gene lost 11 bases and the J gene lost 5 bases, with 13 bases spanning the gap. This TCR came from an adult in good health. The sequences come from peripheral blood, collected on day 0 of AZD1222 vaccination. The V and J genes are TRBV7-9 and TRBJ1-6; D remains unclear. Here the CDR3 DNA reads TGTGCCGACGGGTTGGAGCATAATTCACCCCTCCACTTT. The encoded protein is CADGLEHNSPLHF.